This is a list of T cell receptor beta chains from one sample in a study of blood T cell repertoires in COVID-19. Sequencing was performed with immunoSEQ multiplex PCR; in TCRdb, only in-frame clones are kept and a portion is missing. The table shows about 240,000 clones, with roughly 87% occurring only once. The material sequenced was peripheral blood. The source is a man in his 60s who had recovered from COVID-19. Both conserved end residues are part of each CDR3. The D gene is left open where the match is weak. Not all rows give a size; the values are once, few, many and, for expanded clones, a class.

J | V | size | D | CDR3 | DNA
TRBJ2-2 | TRBV18 | - | TRBD1 | CASSPRDRGTTFTGELFF | TGTGCCAGCTCACCACGGGACAGGGGGACCACATTCACCGGGGAGCTGTTTTTT
TRBJ2-3 | TRBV4-2 | - | TRBD2 | CASSQERTSGVSTDTQYF | TGTGCCAGCAGCCAAGAGCGGACTAGCGGGGTTAGCACAGATACGCAGTATTTT
TRBJ2-3 | TRBV24-1 | - | TRBD1 | CATSLGQGNSTDTQYF | TGTGCCACCAGTCTGGGACAGGGAAATAGCACAGATACGCAGTATTTT
TRBJ2-7 | TRBV13 | - | - | CASSSGRGPSSYEQYF | TGTGCCAGCAGCTCCGGCAGGGGTCCCAGCTCCTACGAGCAGTACTTC
TRBJ2-2 | TRBV12-5 | - | TRBD1 | CASGGTGIYGELFF | TGTGCTAGTGGAGGGACAGGGATTTACGGGGAGCTGTTTTTT
TRBJ2-2 | TRBV18 | - | TRBD2 | CASSPRPSGDTGELFF | TGTGCCAGCTCACCCCGTCCCAGCGGGGATACCGGGGAGCTGTTTTTT
TRBJ2-4 | TRBV12-3/TRBV12-4 | - | TRBD2 | CASSFRGGNIQYF | TGTGCCAGCAGTTTTCGGGGGGGGAACATTCAGTACTTC
TRBJ2-1 | TRBV5-8 | few | TRBD2 | CASSLRQPRGGRNEQFF | TGTGCCAGCAGCCTTCGACAACCCCGGGGGGGAAGAAATGAGCAGTTCTTC
TRBJ1-3 | TRBV24-1 | once | - | CAPTHNSKCGNTIYF | TGTGCCCCTACGCATAACAGCAAATGTGGAAACACCATATATTTT
TRBJ2-3 | TRBV11-3 | - | - | CASSGGDTQYF | TGTGCCAGCAGCGGGGGGGATACGCAGTATTTT
TRBJ1-2 | TRBV6-5 | - | - | CASRSDIPGGYTF | TGTGCCAGCAGATCCGACATTCCCGGTGGCTACACCTTC
TRBJ2-2 | TRBV18 | - | - | CASSPRPGNTGELFF | TGTGCCAGCTCACCACGTCCAGGGAACACCGGGGAGCTGTTTTTT
TRBJ2-7 | TRBV10-2 | - | TRBD1 | CASSIQGANEQYF | TGCGCCAGCAGTATACAGGGGGCTAACGAGCAGTACTTC
TRBJ2-1 | TRBV7-2 | - | - | CASSSPPRTTSYNEQFF | TGTGCCAGCAGCTCGCCTCCTCGTACAACCTCCTACAATGAGCAGTTCTTC
TRBJ1-2 | TRBV9 | - | - | CASSVGGVDYGYTF | TGTGCCAGCAGCGTAGGGGGGGTTGACTATGGCTACACCTTC
TRBJ1-2 | TRBV28 | - | - | CASSSGGQANYGYTF | TGTGCCAGCAGCTCGGGCGGGCAGGCGAACTATGGCTACACCTTC
TRBJ2-5 | TRBV18 | - | TRBD2 | CASSTSAGGQETQYF | TGTGCCAGCTCTACTAGCGCGGGGGGGCAAGAGACCCAGTACTTC
TRBJ2-5 | TRBV11-2 | - | - | CASSFAFETQYF | TGTGCCAGCAGCTTCGCGTTTGAGACCCAGTACTTC
TRBJ2-2 | TRBV24-1 | few | - | CATSDLRRGWSTGELFF | TGTGCCACCAGTGATTTGCGCCGAGGGTGGAGTACCGGGGAGCTGTTTTTT
TRBJ1-3 | TRBV7-9 | - | TRBD1 | CASSAGTAGNTIYF | TGTGCCAGCAGCGCCGGGACAGCTGGAAACACCATATATTTT
TRBJ2-7 | TRBV30 | - | TRBD1 | CACGQAGGSYEQYF | TGTGCCTGTGGACAGGCTGGGGGCTCCTACGAGCAGTACTTC
TRBJ1-4 | TRBV9 | - | - | CASSALTGLNEKLFF | TGTGCCAGCAGCGCCTTGACAGGCCTTAATGAAAAACTGTTTTTT
TRBJ1-1 | TRBV29-1 | - | - | CSCWNSGFTEAFF | TGCAGCTGTTGGAACTCGGGTTTCACTGAAGCTTTCTTT
TRBJ2-7 | TRBV11-2 | once | TRBD1 | CASSPQQGAREQYF | TGTGCCAGCAGCCCACAGCAGGGGGCAAGGGAGCAGTACTTC
TRBJ1-2 | TRBV3-1/TRBV3-2 | - | TRBD1 | CASSQAYRGYGYTF | TGTGCCAGCAGCCAAGCCTACAGGGGCTATGGCTACACCTTC
TRBJ2-7 | TRBV6-5 | - | TRBD1 | CASSSSGTGGGEQYF | TGTGCCAGCAGTTCCTCAGGGACAGGGGGAGGCGAGCAGTACTTC
TRBJ1-1 | TRBV9 | - | - | CASSVAGFSEAFF | TGTGCCAGCAGCGTAGCGGGGTTTTCTGAAGCTTTCTTT
TRBJ2-2 | TRBV11-2 | - | - | CASSLVGAGTGELFF | TGTGCCAGCAGCTTAGTTGGTGCGGGCACCGGGGAGCTGTTTTTT
TRBJ1-2 | TRBV7-9 | once | - | CASSRTALIYGYTF | TGTGCCAGCAGCCGGACAGCGTTAATCTATGGCTACACCTTC
TRBJ1-2 | TRBV18 | few | - | CASSPGMEAYGYTF | TGTGCCAGCTCACCCGGGATGGAGGCTTATGGCTACACCTTC
TRBJ1-1 | TRBV4-2 | - | - | CASSQDPGGMNTEAFF | TGTGCCAGCAGCCAAGACCCCGGAGGGATGAACACTGAAGCTTTCTTT
TRBJ2-7 | TRBV7-2 | - | - | CASSLARRPVGPYEQYF | TGTGCCAGCAGCTTAGCGAGACGGCCCGTGGGGCCCTACGAGCAGTACTTC
TRBJ2-7 | TRBV3-1/TRBV3-2 | - | TRBD1 | CASSLNTGEYEQYF | TGTGCCAGCAGCCTAAATACAGGGGAATACGAGCAGTACTTC
TRBJ1-2 | TRBV5-4 | - | TRBD1 | CASSYPTGELLLRTF | TGTGCCAGCAGCTACCCGACAGGGGAACTACTGTTGCGCACCTTC
TRBJ2-2 | TRBV18 | - | - | CASSAALPQGNGELFF | TGTGCCAGCTCAGCCGCCCTTCCACAGGGAAACGGGGAGCTGTTTTTT
TRBJ1-6 | TRBV5-6 | once | TRBD1 | CASSRTGVANSPLHF | TGTGCCAGCAGCCGAACAGGGGTCGCGAATTCACCCCTCCACTTT
TRBJ1-5 | TRBV7-8 | - | TRBD1 | CASSTSTGTGAYSNQPQHF | TGTGCCAGCAGCACGTCCACCGGGACAGGGGCGTATAGCAATCAGCCCCAGCATTTT
TRBJ1-6 | TRBV2 | - | - | CASSGSGNSPLHF | TGTGCCAGCAGTGGTTCGGGGAATTCACCCCTCCACTTT
TRBJ2-3 | TRBV5-1 | - | - | CASSPVRGNTDTQYF | TGCGCCAGCAGCCCGGTGAGAGGGAACACAGATACGCAGTATTTT
TRBJ2-7 | TRBV6-6 | - | TRBD2 | CASSGGGAGYEQYF | TGTGCCAGCAGTGGGGGAGGGGCAGGGTACGAGCAGTACTTC
TRBJ2-1 | TRBV2 | - | - | CASTRVAGHEQFF | TGTGCCAGCACCCGGGTGGCGGGACATGAGCAGTTCTTC